Presented here are 14 T cell receptor beta chains from one specimen sequenced in a study of blood T cell repertoires in COVID-19. Repertoires were generated with immunoSEQ multiplex PCR, while TCRdb's copy carries only in-frame clones and drops some. Of 60,000 to 75,000 clones listed, roughly three quarters were seen once; the top ten hold 45% to 65%. Sequenced input: peripheral blood. These receptors came from an elderly woman with acute or convalescent COVID-19.

The chain carries TRBV3-1 (or the pseudogene TRBV3-2) and TRBJ2-3, with D perhaps TRBD2 (6 bases). This CDR3 comprises 14 residues. Trimming left V 1 base short and J 1 base short, with 6 bases between. Germline-derived CDR1 and CDR2 are LGHDT and YNNKEL (reference sequence). The CDR3 DNA sequence: TGTGCCAGCAGCCAAGCGGGAGGCACAGATACGCAGTATTTT. Translating it yields CASSQAGGTDTQYF.

The chain is built from TRBV10-1 and TRBJ1-2; D gene uncertain. This CDR3 is 13 amino acids long. The V end lost 5 bases, the J end lost 4 bases, and 11 bases lay between the germline ends. Germline CDR1 is WNHNN and CDR2 is SYGVQD (reference sequence). In DNA, the CDR3 is TGCGCCAGCAGTAACCAACGGAGCTATGGCTACACCTTC. Protein sequence: CASSNQRSYGYTF.

The rearrangement uses TRBV2 and TRBJ2-1, with D maybe TRBD1 (5 bases). The germline V gene encodes CDR1 SNHLY and CDR2 FYNNEI. This CDR3 has 13 residues. V was pared by 7 bases and J by 5 bases, with 12 bases between. The CDR3 region is CASKEGANNEQFF. The CDR3 DNA follows: TGTGCCAGCAAAGAAGGGGCCAACAATGAGCAGTTCTTC.

This clone was found once. One end of the junction does not line up with germline, which may come from a read error. J is TRBJ1-4 and V is TRBV2; no clear D. CDR1 is SNHLY and CDR2 is FYNNEI in the germline V gene. The CDR3 totals 18 residues. This CDR3 is CASGERVVWAGQNEKLFF. The DNA for the CDR3 is TGTGCCAGCGGTGAACGTGTGGTTTGGGCAGGCCAAAATGAAAAACTGTTTTTT.

The chain joins TRBV21-1 to TRBJ1-3; the table names TRBD1, a call not compared with the DNA. TRBV21-1 is given as a pseudogene. The CDR3 covers 21 residues. CDR3 in DNA: TGTGCCAGCACCCGGGGCCCGGGACAGCGAATGTATGAGAGCTCTGGAAACACCATATATTTT. Translated, it gives CASTRGPGQRMYESSGNTIYF.

The rearrangement uses TRBV7-2 and TRBJ2-1; D perhaps matches TRBD2 (5 bases). This CDR3 has 12 residues. Germline values: CDR1 SGHTA, CDR2 FQGNSA. The V gene lost 0 bases and the J gene lost 12 bases, with 9 bases spanning the gap. Here the CDR3 DNA reads TGTGCCAGCAGCTTAGCGGGAGTCGGGCAGTTCTTC. It translates to CASSLAGVGQFF.

The gene calls are TRBV5-6 and TRBJ1-2; no reliable D call. CDR3 size: 15 residues. Per germline, CDR1 SGHDT and CDR2 YYEEEE. Trimming took 5 bases from V and 2 from J, leaving 16 bases between them. CDR3 in DNA: TGTGCCAGCAGTTCCTTCTGGGGAGTAAACTATGGCTACACCTTC. Amino acid sequence: CASSSFWGVNYGYTF.

The chain recombines TRBV4-2 with TRBJ1-1, with 7 bases identical to TRBD1. Looked up from germline, CDR1 is LGHNA and CDR2 is YNFKEQ. Trimming took 5 bases from V and 4 from J; bases not matched to a gene: 13. The CDR3 length is 16 residues. CDR3 DNA sequence: TGTGCCAGCAGCACCAGACAGGGTCCTCGCCCCACTGAAGCTTTCTTT. Translation gives CASSTRQGPRPTEAFF.

The chain is built from TRBV2 and TRBJ2-1, with TRBD2 matching over 8 bases. The CDR3 is 14 residues long. J gave up 3 bases and V 7 bases, and 5 bases lay outside the gene matches. Germline V lookup: CDR1 SNHLY, CDR2 FYNNEI. As DNA, the CDR3 is TGTGCCAGCACTAGCGGGCCCAACTACAATGAGCAGTTCTTC. Protein: CASTSGPNYNEQFF.

The chain links TRBV7-9 to TRBJ2-7, with no clear D. Germline CDR1 and CDR2: SEHNR and FQNEAQ (reference sequence). V lost 5 bases and J 2 bases, leaving 16 bases between the germline ends. The CDR3 extends over 15 amino acids. The CDR3 spells CASSHRGRSAYEQYF. CDR3 nucleotide sequence: TGTGCCAGCAGCCACCGTGGTAGGAGCGCCTACGAGCAGTACTTC. Variable domain in full (rest from reference TRBV7-9 and TRBJ2-7): DTGVSQNPRHKITKRGQNVTFRCDPISEHNRLYWYRQTLGQGPEFLTYFQNEAQLEKSRLLSDRFSAERPKGSFSTLEIQRTEQGDSAMYLCASSHRGRSAYEQYFGPGTRLTVT.

The chain recombines TRBV28 with TRBJ2-3; D gene ambiguous. The CDR3 consists of 13 residues. In germline, CDR1 is MDHEN, CDR2 SYDVKM. V was pared by 5 bases and J by 1 base, with 7 bases between. The CDR3 here is CASSLPRTDTQYF. CDR3 bases: TGTGCCAGCAGTCTTCCCCGCACAGATACGCAGTATTTT. The variable domain in full, completed from reference TRBV28 and TRBJ2-3, reads DVKVTQSSRYLVKRTGEKVFLECVQDMDHENMFWYRQDPGLGLRLIYFSYDVKMKEKGDIPEGYSVSREKKERFSLILESASTNQTSMYLCASSLPRTDTQYFGPGTRLTVL.

The CDR3 DNA is TGTGCCAGCACCCTACAGGGCAGTTTAAACTATGGCTACACCTTC. Translation gives CASTLQGSLNYGYTF. This sequence joins TRBV6-5 and TRBJ1-2, with D tentatively TRBD1 (6 bases). Germline V CDR1 and CDR2: MNHEY, SVGAGI. Between the trimmed V and J ends, which lost 7 bases and 2 bases, there was a span of 17 bases. The CDR3 extends over 15 amino acids.

The chain has TRBV5-4 and TRBJ2-7, with TRBD2 matching 8 bases. Germline V gene data show CDR1 as SGHNT and CDR2 as YYREEE (reference sequence). The junction had 9 bases not matched to a gene; V was cut back by 4 bases and J by 3 bases. The CDR3 covers 15 residues. CDR3 nucleotide sequence: TGTGCCAGCAGCCCTACAGCGGGAGCCCACTACGAGCAGTACTTC. It encodes CASSPTAGAHYEQYF.

This chain joins TRBV7-2 and TRBJ1-5; D is ambiguous. The ends were cut back, 1 base at V and 5 bases at J, with 9 bases in the middle. CDR3 length equals 14 residues. Germline CDR1 is SGHTA and CDR2 is FQGNSA. DNA of the CDR3: TGTGCCAGCAGCTTAGTCCGGGGAGATCAGCCCCAGCATTTT. Its translation: CASSLVRGDQPQHF.